This T cell receptor (beta chain) was found in a study of cytotoxic CD8 clonotypes in ibrutinib-treated CLL. V lost 0 bases to trimming and J lost 10 bases, with 17 bases between them. CDR1 is SGHRS and CDR2 is YFSETQ in the germline V gene. The CDR3 is made up of 15 amino acids. Sequenced by immunoSEQ multiplex PCR; TCRdb stores in-frame clones only, minus some. Of 150,000 to 200,000 clones in the sample, more than 65% were seen once. This specimen consisted of PBMCs, obtained after 12 months of ibrutinib treatment. The origin of this receptor is a human donor with chronic lymphocytic leukemia. The chain carries TRBV5-1 and TRBJ2-4; D not resolved. The CDR3 reads CASSLGMLTDFIQYF. Here the CDR3 DNA reads TGCGCCAGCAGCTTGGGGATGTTAACAGACTTTATTCAGTACTTC.